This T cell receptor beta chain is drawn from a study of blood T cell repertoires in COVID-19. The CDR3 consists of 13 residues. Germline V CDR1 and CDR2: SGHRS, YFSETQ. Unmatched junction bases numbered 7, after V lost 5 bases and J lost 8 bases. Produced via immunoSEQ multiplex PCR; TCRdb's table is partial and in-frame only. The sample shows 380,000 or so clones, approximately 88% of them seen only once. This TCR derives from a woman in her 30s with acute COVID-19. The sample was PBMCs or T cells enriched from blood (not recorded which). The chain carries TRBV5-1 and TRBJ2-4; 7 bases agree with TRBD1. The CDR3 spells CASSFDRVDIQYF. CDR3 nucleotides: TGCGCCAGCAGTTTTGACAGGGTCGACATTCAGTACTTC.